The 20 T cell receptor beta chains listed next were all sequenced from one sample in a study of shared clonotypes between healthy human individuals. Only CD45RO-negative cells positively selected for CCR7 counted as naive CD8 cells, so terminally differentiated effector memory CD45RA+ cells were excluded. Using immunoSEQ multiplex PCR, the repertoire was profiled, and TCRdb retains in-frame clones only, with some absent. The sample records around 2.1 million clones, roughly 91% being singletons. The sequencing sample was made of naive CD8+ T cells from PBMCs. The receptors derive from a man between 18 and 29 years old in good health. Some clones in this sample may be carry-over from other donors' samples.

The CDR3 protein is CASMAGTYEQYF. The CDR3 DNA is TGTGCCAGCATGGCGGGAACCTACGAGCAGTACTTC. The rearrangement links TRBV2 to TRBJ2-7; the D gene is possibly TRBD2 (6 bases). V lost 7 bases, J lost 2 bases, and 9 bases lay in between. This CDR3 region has 12 residues. Germline V gene sequence: CDR1 SNHLY, CDR2 FYNNEI.

V and J are TRBV11-2 and TRBJ2-5, with TRBD1 identical over 10 bases. With V trimmed by 5 bases and J by 2 bases, 8 bases remained unmatched. CDR3 size: 16 residues. The germline V gene encodes CDR1 SGHAT and CDR2 FQNNGV. The CDR3 reads CASSQPGTGDQETQYF. DNA for the CDR3: TGTGCCAGCAGCCAACCCGGGACAGGGGATCAAGAGACCCAGTACTTC.

The V and J genes are TRBV27 and TRBJ2-7; TRBD2 aligns across 11 bases. The CDR3 covers 15 residues. Looked up from germline, CDR1 is MNHEY and CDR2 is SMNVEV (reference sequence). The V gene end was trimmed by 4 bases and the J gene end by 3 bases; junction bases not matched to a gene: 5. CDR3 sequence reads: CASSSGTSGYYEQYF. DNA for the CDR3: TGTGCCAGCAGTTCCGGGACTAGCGGATACTACGAGCAGTACTTC.

J is TRBJ2-5 and V is TRBV10-3; TRBD1 is a possible D gene (7 bases). V lost 0 bases to trimming and J lost 5 bases, with 13 bases between them. This CDR3 is 15 amino acids long. CDR1 and CDR2 (germline): ENHRY, SYGVKD. Here the CDR3 reads CAISESEGAAETQYF. CDR3 bases: TGTGCCATCAGTGAGTCGGAGGGGGCCGCGGAGACCCAGTACTTC.

For the CDR3, the DNA is TGTGCCAGCAGCGAAGGACTAGCTTCATACAATGAGCAGTTCTTC. Amino acids: CASSEGLASYNEQFF. The chain is built from TRBV11-2 and TRBJ2-1; TRBD2 matches 8 bases. With V trimmed by 5 bases and J by 4 bases, 7 bases remained unmatched. The CDR3 extends over 15 amino acids. Germline CDR1 is SGHAT and CDR2 is FQNNGV.

The V gene is TRBV28, the J gene TRBJ1-4; D perhaps matches TRBD1 (5 bases). CDR1 and CDR2 from the germline V gene are MDHEN and SYDVKM. The CDR3 totals 14 residues. Trimming pared 6 bases from V and 3 bases from J, leaving 11 bases between. CDR3: CASSPRTPNEKLFF. The CDR3 DNA follows: TGTGCCAGCAGCCCCCGGACACCTAATGAAAAACTGTTTTTT.

The chain employs TRBV13 and TRBJ1-3, with D unclear. Germline V CDR1 and CDR2: PRHDT, FYEKMQ (reference sequence). Trimming removed 2 bases from V and 0 bases from J, with 8 bases in between. The CDR3 is made up of 15 amino acids. The CDR3 DNA follows: TGTGCCAGCAGCTTACGGGAAGTCTCTGGAAACACCATATATTTT. Protein product: CASSLREVSGNTIYF.

The chain links TRBV15 to TRBJ2-7; D is unresolved. V was shortened by 1 base and J by 0 bases, with 13 bases between the two germline ends. The CDR3 covers 16 residues. Germline V gene lookup returns CDR1 LNHNV and CDR2 YYDKDF (reference sequence). CDR3 loop: CATSRVRTQSSYEQYF. The CDR3 DNA follows: TGTGCCACCAGCAGAGTCCGGACCCAAAGCTCCTACGAGCAGTACTTC.

Turning to this clone: Distinct nucleotide sequences in the sample also encode this CDR3. The V gene is TRBV27, the J gene TRBJ2-6; D call uncertain. The CDR3 length is 13 residues. V shed 4 bases and J shed 2 bases, with 3 bases lying between them. The germline V gene encodes CDR1 MNHEY and CDR2 SMNVEV (reference sequence). The CDR3 bases are TGTGCCAGCAGTTCGACTGGGGCCAACGTCCTGACTTTC. It is translated as CASSSTGANVLTF. The entire variable domain, with the rest obtained from reference TRBV27 and TRBJ2-6, is as follows: EAQVTQNPRYLITVTGKKLTVTCSQNMNHEYMSWYRQDPGLGLRQIYYSMNVEVTDKGDVPEGYKVSRKEKRNFPLILESPSPNQTSLYFCASSSTGANVLTFGAGSRLTVL.

Regarding this clone: The identical CDR3 is also encoded by other nucleotide sequences in the sample. The V and J genes are TRBV4-3 and TRBJ2-7; D may match TRBD1 or TRBD2 (5 bases each). Germline CDR1 reads LGHNA; CDR2 reads YSLEER. V was pared by 0 bases and J by 0 bases, with 9 bases between. The CDR3 spans 15 residues. CDR3 DNA sequence: TGCGCCAGCAGCCAAGAAGAGGGGAGCTCCTACGAGCAGTACTTC. Protein product: CASSQEEGSSYEQYF.

Here the CDR3 reads CASSLEAPNLANYGYTF. The DNA of the CDR3 is TGTGCCAGCAGCTTGGAGGCTCCGAATCTAGCTAACTATGGCTACACCTTC. The chain carries TRBV5-5 and TRBJ1-2; D is undetermined. CDR3 length equals 17 residues. V was pared by 0 bases and J by 0 bases, with 15 bases between. CDR1 is SGHKS and CDR2 is YYEKEE in the germline V gene (reference sequence).

The chain is built from TRBV19 and TRBJ1-4; 9 bases fit TRBD1. This CDR3 is 17 amino acids long. The V segment lost 6 bases and the J segment 3 bases; nucleotides outside the gene matches: 11. The germline gives CDR1 LNHDA, CDR2 SQIVND (reference sequence). CDR3 nucleotide sequence: TGTGCCAGTAGGCCTGGGACAGGGCGTCTTTCTAATGAAAAACTGTTTTTT. It translates to CASRPGTGRLSNEKLFF.

The gene calls are TRBV30 and TRBJ2-1, with no clear D. Germline V CDR1 and CDR2: GTSNPN, SVGIG (reference sequence). V lost 1 base and J 8 bases, leaving 3 bases between the germline ends. This CDR3 is 10 amino acids long. Written as DNA, the CDR3 is TGTGCCTGGAGTGCCCATGAGCAGTTCTTC. Amino acids: CAWSAHEQFF.

The gene calls are TRBV7-8 and TRBJ2-7, with 10 positions matching TRBD1. The J segment lost 1 base and the V segment lost 1 base, leaving 7 bases of the junction unmatched. Looked up from germline, CDR1 is SGHVS and CDR2 is FQNEAQ. The CDR3 covers 17 residues. In DNA, the CDR3 is TGTGCCAGCAGCTTAGAACGGACAGGGGGATCGTCCTACGAGCAGTACTTC. Protein: CASSLERTGGSSYEQYF.

In regard to this clone: The same CDR3 arises from other DNA sequences in this sample as well. CDR3 nucleotides: TGTGCCAGTAGCCGGGGAGGGGGGACTGAAGCTTTCTTT. Its protein product is CASSRGGGTEAFF. V usage is TRBV19 and J usage is TRBJ1-1; tentative D call: TRBD1 (6 bases). Germline V gives CDR1 LNHDA, CDR2 SQIVND (reference sequence). The CDR3 is 13 amino acids. The V gene lost 6 bases and the J gene lost 5 bases, with 13 bases spanning the gap.

This clone showed up just a few times. CDR3 in amino acids: CASSEAYSYEQYF. The CDR3 nucleotides read TGCGCCAGCAGTGAGGCATACTCCTACGAGCAGTACTTC. The rearrangement links TRBV10-1 to TRBJ2-7; D unclear. The CDR3 has 13 residues. V was trimmed by 2 bases and J by 0 bases, leaving 5 bases between them. CDR1 and CDR2 (germline): WNHNN, SYGVQD (reference sequence).

The chain links TRBV6-6 to TRBJ2-5; possibly TRBD2 for D (8 bases). The CDR3 has 14 amino acids. Germline-derived CDR1 and CDR2 are MNHNY and SVGAGI (reference sequence). Trimming stripped 6 bases from V and 5 bases from J, with 16 bases between. The CDR3 DNA reads TGTGCCAGCAGGGGACTAGAGGGGGCTGAGACCCAGTACTTC. Protein product: CASRGLEGAETQYF.

V and J are TRBV11-3 and TRBJ2-1; 8 positions match TRBD1. Per germline, CDR1 SGHNT and CDR2 YENEEA. The CDR3 spans 18 residues. The junction had 13 bases not matched to a gene; V was cut back by 5 bases and J by 1 base. For the CDR3, the DNA is TGTGCCAGCAGCGCGCGACCCAGGGACAGGAGATCCTACAATGAGCAGTTCTTC. Its protein is CASSARPRDRRSYNEQFF. The full variable domain, its missing parts supplied by reference TRBV11-3 and TRBJ2-1, is EAGVVQSPRYKIIEKKQPVAFWCNPISGHNTLYWYLQNLGQGPELLIRYENEEAVDDSQLPKDRFSAERLKGVDSTLKIQPAELGDSAVYLCASSARPRDRRSYNEQFFGPGTRLTVL.

The rearrangement joins TRBV27 to TRBJ1-1, with 7 bases lining up with TRBD1. The V and J ends lost 9 bases and 6 bases, in that order; junction bases with no gene match: 16. Germline-derived CDR1 and CDR2 are MNHEY and SMNVEV (reference sequence). This CDR3 has 15 residues. This CDR3 reads CASLGWRGLTAEAFF. CDR3 sequence (DNA): TGTGCCAGTTTGGGATGGAGGGGGCTCACCGCTGAAGCTTTCTTT.

CDR3 coding DNA: TGCGCCAGCAGCCCCCAACGACAGGCGACGGAGACCCAGTACTTC. This gives the protein CASSPQRQATETQYF. V and J are TRBV5-1 and TRBJ2-5, with TRBD1 as a possible D gene (6 bases). CDR3 length: 15 amino acids. Deletions cut 4 bases from V and 5 bases from J, with 18 bases between. Germline CDR1 is SGHRS and CDR2 is YFSETQ.